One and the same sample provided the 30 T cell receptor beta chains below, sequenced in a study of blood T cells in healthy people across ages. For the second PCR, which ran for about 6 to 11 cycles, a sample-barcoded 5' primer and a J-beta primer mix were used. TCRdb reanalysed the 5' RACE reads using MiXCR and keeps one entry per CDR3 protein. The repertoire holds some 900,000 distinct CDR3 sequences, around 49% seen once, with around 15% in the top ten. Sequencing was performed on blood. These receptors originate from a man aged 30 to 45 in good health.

The CDR3, as DNA: TGCAGCGTTGTAAAGGTGGGGACAGAGACCCAGTACTTC. Translating it yields CSVVKVGTETQYF. V is TRBV29-1 and J is TRBJ2-5; D possibly uses TRBD1 or TRBD2 (5 bases each). V was shortened by 4 bases and J by 4 bases, with 13 bases between the two germline ends. The germline V gene has CDR1 SQVTM and CDR2 ANQGSEA. The CDR3 consists of 13 residues.

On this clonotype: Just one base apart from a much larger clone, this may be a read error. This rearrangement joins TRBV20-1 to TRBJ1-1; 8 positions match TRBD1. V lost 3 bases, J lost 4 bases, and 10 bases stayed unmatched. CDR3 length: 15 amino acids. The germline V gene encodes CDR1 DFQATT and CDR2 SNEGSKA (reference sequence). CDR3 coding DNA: TGCAGTGCTAGGGCAGGGGGCACCGGTAGCACTGAAGCTTTCTTT. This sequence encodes CSARAGGTGSTEAFF.

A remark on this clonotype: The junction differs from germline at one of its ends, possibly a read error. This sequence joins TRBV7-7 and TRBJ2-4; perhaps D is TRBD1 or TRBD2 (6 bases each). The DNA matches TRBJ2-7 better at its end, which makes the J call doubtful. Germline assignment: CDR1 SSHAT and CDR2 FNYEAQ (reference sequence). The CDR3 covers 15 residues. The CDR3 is CASSPGASPLYEQYF. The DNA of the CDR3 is TGTGCTAGCAGCCCGGGGGCTAGTCCCCTCTACGAGCAGTACTTC.

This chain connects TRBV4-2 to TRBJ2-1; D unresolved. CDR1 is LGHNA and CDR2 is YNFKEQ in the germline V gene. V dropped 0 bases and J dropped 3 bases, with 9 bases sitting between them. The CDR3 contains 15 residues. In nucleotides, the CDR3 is TGTGCCAGCAGCCAAGAACGAGACAACTACAATGAGCAGTTCTTC. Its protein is CASSQERDNYNEQFF.

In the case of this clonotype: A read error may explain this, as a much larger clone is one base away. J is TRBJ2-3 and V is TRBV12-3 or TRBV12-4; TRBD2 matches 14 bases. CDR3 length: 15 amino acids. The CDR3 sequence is CASRGTSGGPDAQYF. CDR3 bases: TGTGCCAGCAGGGGGACTAGCGGGGGCCCAGATGCGCAGTATTTT.

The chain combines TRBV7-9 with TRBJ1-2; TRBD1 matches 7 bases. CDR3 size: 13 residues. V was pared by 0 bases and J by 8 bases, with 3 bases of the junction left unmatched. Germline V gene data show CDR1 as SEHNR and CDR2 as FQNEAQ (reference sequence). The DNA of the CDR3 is TGTGCCAGCAGCTTAGCAGGGGGCAAGGGCTACACCTTC. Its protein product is CASSLAGGKGYTF.

DNA of the CDR3: TGTGCCAGCAGCCCCTTCCCCCCCGGTGGGGTAGGGGAGACCCAGTACTTC. Translated, it gives CASSPFPPGGVGETQYF. This chain uses TRBV3-1 with TRBJ2-4; D is unclear. The last part of the DNA fits TRBJ2-5 better; the J call may be wrong. The CDR3 extends over 17 amino acids. Germline loops: CDR1 LGHDT, CDR2 YNNKEL (reference sequence).

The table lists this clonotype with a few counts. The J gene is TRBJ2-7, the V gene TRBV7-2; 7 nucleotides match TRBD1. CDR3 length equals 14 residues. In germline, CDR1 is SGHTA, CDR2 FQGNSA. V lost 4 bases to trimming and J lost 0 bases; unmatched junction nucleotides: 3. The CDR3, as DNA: TGTGCCAGCAGCTGGGACAGATCCTCCTACGAGCAGTACTTC. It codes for CASSWDRSSYEQYF.

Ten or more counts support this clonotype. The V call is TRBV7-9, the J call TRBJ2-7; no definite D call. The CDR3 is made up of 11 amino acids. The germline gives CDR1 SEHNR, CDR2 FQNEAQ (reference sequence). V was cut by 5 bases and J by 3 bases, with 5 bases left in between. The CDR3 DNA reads TGTGCCAGCAGCCCTCTCTACGAGCAGTACTTC. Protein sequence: CASSPLYEQYF.

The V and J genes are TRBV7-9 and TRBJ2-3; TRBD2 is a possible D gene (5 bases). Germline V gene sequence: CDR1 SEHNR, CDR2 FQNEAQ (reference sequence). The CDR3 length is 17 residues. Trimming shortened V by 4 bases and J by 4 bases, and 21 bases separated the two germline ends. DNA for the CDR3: TGTGCCAGCAGCTCCCAGACGGGGTCAAGGATCGCAGATACGCAGTATTTT. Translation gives CASSSQTGSRIADTQYF. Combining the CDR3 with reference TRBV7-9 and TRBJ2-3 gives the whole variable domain DTGVSQNPRHKITKRGQNVTFRCDPISEHNRLYWYRQTLGQGPEFLTYFQNEAQLEKSRLLSDRFSAERPKGSFSTLEIQRTEQGDSAMYLCASSSQTGSRIADTQYFGPGTRLTVL.

The DNA for the CDR3 is TGTGCCAGCAGCCTAGACGGGGGGGCCCCAGATACGCAGTATTTT. Translation gives CASSLDGGAPDTQYF. The V call is TRBV7-3, the J call TRBJ2-3, with TRBD2 identical over 8 bases. Germline CDR1 SGHTA, CDR2 FQGTGA. This CDR3 region has 15 residues. V trimming: 5 bases; J trimming: 4 bases; junction bases outside the gene matches: 8.

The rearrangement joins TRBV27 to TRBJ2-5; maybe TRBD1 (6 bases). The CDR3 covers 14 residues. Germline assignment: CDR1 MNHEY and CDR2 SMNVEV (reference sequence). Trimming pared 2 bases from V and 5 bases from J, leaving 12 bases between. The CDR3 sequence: CASSLASRGETQYF. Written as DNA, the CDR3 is TGTGCCAGCAGTTTAGCCTCAAGGGGGGAGACCCAGTACTTC.

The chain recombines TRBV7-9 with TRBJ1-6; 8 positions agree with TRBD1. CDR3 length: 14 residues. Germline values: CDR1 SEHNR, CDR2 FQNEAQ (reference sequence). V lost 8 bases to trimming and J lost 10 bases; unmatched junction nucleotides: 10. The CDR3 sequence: CASATQGEGSPLHF. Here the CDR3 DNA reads TGTGCCAGCGCAACACAGGGGGAAGGCTCACCCCTCCACTTT.

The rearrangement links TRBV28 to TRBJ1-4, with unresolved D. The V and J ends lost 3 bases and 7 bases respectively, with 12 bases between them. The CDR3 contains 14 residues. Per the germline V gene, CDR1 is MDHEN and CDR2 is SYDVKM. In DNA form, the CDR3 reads TGTGCCAGCAGTTTTCCCTCGGTTGGTGAAAAACTGTTTTTT. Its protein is CASSFPSVGEKLFF.

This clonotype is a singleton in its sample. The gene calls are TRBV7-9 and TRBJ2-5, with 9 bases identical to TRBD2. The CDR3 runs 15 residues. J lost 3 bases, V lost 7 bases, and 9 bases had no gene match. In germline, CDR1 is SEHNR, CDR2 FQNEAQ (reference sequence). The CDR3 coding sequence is TGTGCCAGCACCCATCTCGAGCGGGGGGAAGAGACCCAGTACTTC. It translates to CASTHLERGEETQYF.

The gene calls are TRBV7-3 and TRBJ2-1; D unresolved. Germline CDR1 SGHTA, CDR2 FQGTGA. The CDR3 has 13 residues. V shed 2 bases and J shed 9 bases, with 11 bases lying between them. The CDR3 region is CASSLVSGGEQFF. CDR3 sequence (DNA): TGTGCCAGCAGCTTAGTGTCGGGCGGTGAGCAGTTCTTC. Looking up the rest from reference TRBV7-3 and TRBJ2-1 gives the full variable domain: GAGVSQTPSNKVTEKGKYVELRCDPISGHTALYWYRQSLGQGPEFLIYFQGTGAADDSGLPNDRFFAVRPEGSVSTLKIQRTERGDSAVYLCASSLVSGGEQFFGPGTRLTVL.

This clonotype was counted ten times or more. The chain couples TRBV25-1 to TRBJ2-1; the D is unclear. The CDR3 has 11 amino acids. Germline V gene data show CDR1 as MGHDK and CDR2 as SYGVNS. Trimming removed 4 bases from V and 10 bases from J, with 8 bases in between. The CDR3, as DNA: TGTGCCAGCAGTGCTGGGTGGGAGCAGTTCTTC. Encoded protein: CASSAGWEQFF.

CDR3 sequence (DNA): TGTGCCAGCAGTGCCCTGCTTGACAATGGGCAGTACTTC. Its protein is CASSALLDNGQYF. V usage is TRBV2 and J usage is TRBJ2-5; D unclear. CDR3 length: 13 residues. V lost 4 bases and J 11 bases, leaving 17 bases between the germline ends. The germline V gene has CDR1 SNHLY and CDR2 FYNNEI.

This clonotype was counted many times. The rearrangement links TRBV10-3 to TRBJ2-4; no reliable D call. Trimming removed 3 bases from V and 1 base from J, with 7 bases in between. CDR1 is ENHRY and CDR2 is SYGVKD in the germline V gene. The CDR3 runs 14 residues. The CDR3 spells CAISDGFAKNIQYF. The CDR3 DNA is TGTGCCATCAGTGACGGTTTTGCCAAAAACATTCAGTACTTC.

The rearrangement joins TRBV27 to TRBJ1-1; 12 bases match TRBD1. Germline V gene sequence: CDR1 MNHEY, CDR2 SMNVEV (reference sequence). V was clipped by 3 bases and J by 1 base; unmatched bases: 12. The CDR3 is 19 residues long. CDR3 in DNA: TGTGCCAGCAGTTTCTATGCCACGGGACAGGGGGCCGGGAACACTGAAGCTTTCTTT. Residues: CASSFYATGQGAGNTEAFF.

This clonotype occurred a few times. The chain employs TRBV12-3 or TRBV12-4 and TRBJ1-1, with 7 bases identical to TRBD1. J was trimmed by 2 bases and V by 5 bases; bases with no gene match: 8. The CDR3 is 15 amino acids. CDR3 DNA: TGTGCCAGCAGTCAACAGGGACAGATTAACACTGAAGCTTTCTTT. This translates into CASSQQGQINTEAFF.

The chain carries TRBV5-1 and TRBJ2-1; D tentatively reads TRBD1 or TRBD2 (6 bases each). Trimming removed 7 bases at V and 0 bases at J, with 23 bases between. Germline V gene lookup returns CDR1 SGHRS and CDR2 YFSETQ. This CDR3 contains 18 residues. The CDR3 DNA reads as TGCGCCAGCGGGGACACGGGGGCCCTGTCAGGCTCCTACAATGAGCAGTTCTTC. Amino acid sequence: CASGDTGALSGSYNEQFF. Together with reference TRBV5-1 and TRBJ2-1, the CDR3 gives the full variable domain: KAGVTQTPRYLIKTRGQQVTLSCSPISGHRSVSWYQQTPGQGLQFLFEYFSETQRNKGNFPGRFSGRQFSNSRSEMNVSTLELGDSALYLCASGDTGALSGSYNEQFFGPGTRLTVL.

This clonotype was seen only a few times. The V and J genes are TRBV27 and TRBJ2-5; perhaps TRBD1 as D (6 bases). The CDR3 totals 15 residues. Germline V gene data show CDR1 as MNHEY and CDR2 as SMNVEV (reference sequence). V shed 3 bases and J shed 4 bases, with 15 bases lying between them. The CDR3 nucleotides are TGTGCCAGCAGTTTGGGGGCGGCCTTCGGAGAGACCCAGTACTTC. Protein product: CASSLGAAFGETQYF.

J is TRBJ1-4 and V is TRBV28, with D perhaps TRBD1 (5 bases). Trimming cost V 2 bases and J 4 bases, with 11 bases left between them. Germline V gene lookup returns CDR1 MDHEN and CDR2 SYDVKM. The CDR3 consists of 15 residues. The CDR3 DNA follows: TGTGCCAGCAGTTTACAGGGAGGGCTTAATGAAAAACTGTTTTTT. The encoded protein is CASSLQGGLNEKLFF. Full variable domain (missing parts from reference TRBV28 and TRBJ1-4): DVKVTQSSRYLVKRTGEKVFLECVQDMDHENMFWYRQDPGLGLRLIYFSYDVKMKEKGDIPEGYSVSREKKERFSLILESASTNQTSMYLCASSLQGGLNEKLFFGSGTQLSVL.

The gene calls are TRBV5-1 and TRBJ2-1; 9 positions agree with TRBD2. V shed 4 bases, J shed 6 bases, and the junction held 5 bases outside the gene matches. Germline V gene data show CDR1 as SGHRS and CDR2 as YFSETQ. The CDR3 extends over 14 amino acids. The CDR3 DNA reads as TGCGCCAGCAGCGGCGGGGGGGCCTTCAATGAGCAGTTCTTC. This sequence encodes CASSGGGAFNEQFF. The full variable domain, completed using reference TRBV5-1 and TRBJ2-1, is KAGVTQTPRYLIKTRGQQVTLSCSPISGHRSVSWYQQTPGQGLQFLFEYFSETQRNKGNFPGRFSGRQFSNSRSEMNVSTLELGDSALYLCASSGGGAFNEQFFGPGTRLTVL.

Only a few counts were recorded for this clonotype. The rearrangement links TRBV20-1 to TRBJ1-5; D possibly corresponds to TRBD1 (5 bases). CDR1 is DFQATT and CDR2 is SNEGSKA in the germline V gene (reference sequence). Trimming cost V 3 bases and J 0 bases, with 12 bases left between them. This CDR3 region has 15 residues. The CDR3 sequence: CSASMLTDSNQPQHF. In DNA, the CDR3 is TGCAGTGCTAGTATGCTGACAGATAGCAATCAGCCCCAGCATTTT.

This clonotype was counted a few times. CDR3 nucleotide sequence: TGTGCCAGCAGCCAAGAGACGGAGACCCAGTACTTC. Translation: CASSQETETQYF. The chain joins TRBV3-1 to TRBJ2-5; no clear D. V was trimmed by 0 bases and J by 5 bases, leaving 4 bases between them. The CDR3 length is 12 residues. Germline CDR1 is LGHDT and CDR2 is YNNKEL (reference sequence).

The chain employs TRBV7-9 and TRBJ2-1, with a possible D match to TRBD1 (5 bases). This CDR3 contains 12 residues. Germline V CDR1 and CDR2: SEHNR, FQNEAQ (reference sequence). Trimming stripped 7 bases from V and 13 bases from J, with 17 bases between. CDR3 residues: CASTDSYQGQFF. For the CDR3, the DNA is TGTGCCAGCACCGACAGCTATCAGGGACAGTTCTTC.

CDR3 residues: CSVTSGDTGYTF. CDR3 nucleotide sequence: TGCAGTGTTACCTCAGGAGATACGGGCTACACCTTC. The chain combines TRBV20-1 with TRBJ1-2; D not certain. The length of the CDR3 is 12 residues. The germline V gene encodes CDR1 DFQATT and CDR2 SNEGSKA (reference sequence). V dropped 7 bases and J dropped 8 bases, with 17 bases sitting between them.

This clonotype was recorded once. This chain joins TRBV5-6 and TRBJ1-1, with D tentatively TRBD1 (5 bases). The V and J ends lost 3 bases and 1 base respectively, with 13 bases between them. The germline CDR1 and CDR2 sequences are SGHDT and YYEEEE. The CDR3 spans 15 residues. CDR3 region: CASSSQPQGNTEAFF. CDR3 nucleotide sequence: TGTGCCAGCAGCTCCCAGCCGCAGGGGAACACTGAAGCTTTCTTT.